This TCR beta chain was profiled in a study of blood T cell repertoires in COVID-19. This clone was recorded a few times. The germline CDR1 and CDR2 sequences are MNHNS and SASEGT. The CDR3 has 16 amino acids. Trimming cost V 4 bases and J 0 bases; bases outside gene matches: 4. Participant age was roughly 18 to 95 years, and participants resided in roughly 24 US areas. All recovered Cohort 3 donors got two negative PCRs, got clearance, or saw symptom resolution. Original processing notes: The assay estimated nucleated cells by amplifying reference gene primers. Method: immunoSEQ multiplex PCR; TCRdb's copy keeps in-frame clones and lacks some. D and trimming come from the DNA, and the V and J calls and clone size come from that table. The sample contains approximately 160,000 clones, around 84% of which appear only once.

Sequencing input: PBMCs or T cells enriched from blood (not recorded which). The chain combines TRBV6-1 with TRBJ1-2; 11 bases are shared with TRBD1. This TCR was recovered from a man aged 50-60 years who had recovered from COVID-19. The CDR3 nucleotides read TGTGCCAGCAGTGCTTGGGGACAGGGGGCTAACTATGGCTACACCTTC. It codes for CASSAWGQGANYGYTF.